One sample yielded the 31 T cell receptor beta chains listed below, sequenced in a study of cytomegalovirus exposure and HLA in healthy donors. Use of 60 Vbeta and 13 Jbeta primers characterized the PCR. TCRdb's copy holds only in-frame clones and misses some; the assay was immunoSEQ multiplex PCR. This sample has roughly 110,000 clones, with approximately 80% found just once. Material: PBMCs. The receptors come from a man aged 45 to 65 in good health and CMV-seronegative.

As DNA, the CDR3 is TGTGCCACGAGAGGACAGGCTAGCTCCTACGAGCAGTACTTC. It yields the protein CATRGQASSYEQYF. The chain has TRBV6-5 and TRBJ2-7; 7 bases fit TRBD1. Germline loops: CDR1 MNHEY, CDR2 SVGAGI. J lost 0 bases, V lost 10 bases, and 9 bases had no gene match. This CDR3 comprises 14 residues.

The chain links TRBV19 to TRBJ1-5, with 9 bases fitting TRBD1. Trimming removed 6 bases from V and 0 bases from J; junction bases left unmatched: 21. CDR1 is LNHDA and CDR2 is SQIVND in the germline V gene (reference sequence). The CDR3 extends over 21 amino acids. CDR3 sequence: CASRPKLPGTGHYYSNQPQHF. The CDR3 nucleotides are TGTGCCAGTAGACCGAAACTACCCGGGACAGGGCACTATTATAGCAATCAGCCCCAGCATTTT.

This clone was seen a handful of times. The genes are TRBV6-1 and TRBJ1-1; D gene ambiguous. V shed 7 bases and J shed 5 bases, with 14 bases lying between them. Germline V gene data show CDR1 as MNHNS and CDR2 as SASEGT. The CDR3 has 13 amino acids. The CDR3 is CASTLTTVTEAFF. CDR3 nucleotide sequence: TGTGCCAGCACTTTGACAACGGTGACTGAAGCTTTCTTT.

The genes are TRBV14 and TRBJ1-6; 8 bases line up with TRBD1. CDR1 SGHDN and CDR2 FVKESK come from the germline V gene. After removal of 5 bases from V and 13 bases from J, the junction contained 7 bases not matched to a gene. This CDR3 is built from 13 residues. DNA of the CDR3: TGTGCCAGCAGCTCCCTGACAGGGGCCCCCCTCCACTTT. Amino acids: CASSSLTGAPLHF.

The rearrangement uses TRBV19 and TRBJ1-1; TRBD1 agrees at 11 bases. The CDR3 is 16 amino acids. Trimming at V came to 5 bases and at J to 3 bases, leaving 8 bases not matched to a gene. Germline lookup yields CDR1 LNHDA and CDR2 SQIVND (reference sequence). The CDR3 sequence: CASSDPGQGVDTEAFF. Written as DNA, the CDR3 is TGTGCCAGTAGTGATCCGGGACAGGGGGTCGACACTGAAGCTTTCTTT.

The CDR3 loop is CASSRRDLAGDTQYF. The CDR3 DNA reads as TGCGCCAGCAGCCGCAGGGACTTAGCCGGAGATACGCAGTATTTT. V gene TRBV4-1 combines with J gene TRBJ2-3; tentative D call: TRBD2 (6 bases). V was cut by 4 bases and J by 5 bases, with 16 bases left in between. CDR1 MGHRA and CDR2 YSYEKL come from the germline V gene. The CDR3 has 15 residues.

CDR3 loop: CASSTRGLEDTQYF. Here the CDR3 DNA reads TGTGCCAGCAGCACCAGGGGGCTGGAAGATACGCAGTATTTT. This sequence joins TRBV11-3 and TRBJ2-3; 8 nucleotides agree with TRBD1. The germline gives CDR1 SGHNT, CDR2 YENEEA. V dropped 5 bases and J dropped 5; count of bases not matched to a gene: 6. The CDR3 spans 14 residues.

The chain links TRBV5-6 to TRBJ2-7; 11 bases map to TRBD1. V was clipped by 5 bases and J by 5 bases; unmatched bases: 3. The CDR3 is 13 residues long. Germline V CDR1 and CDR2: SGHDT, YYEEEE. The DNA of the CDR3 is TGTGCCAGCAGTAGGACAGGGGGCAACGAGCAGTACGTC. This codes for CASSRTGGNEQYV.

The V gene is TRBV25-1, the J gene TRBJ2-1, with D possibly TRBD1 on 6 matching bases. V gave up 0 bases and J gave up 7 bases, with 16 bases separating them. CDR1 MGHDK and CDR2 SYGVNS come from the germline V gene. This CDR3 spans 16 amino acids. Here the CDR3 DNA reads TGTGCCAGCAGTGAATATGGTGGGGGCGGCGGAAATGAGCAGTTCTTC. Translation: CASSEYGGGGGNEQFF.

This chain links TRBV6-6 with TRBJ1-5, with D hard to call. Trimming removed 2 bases from V and 7 bases from J, with 6 bases in between. This CDR3 contains 12 residues. The germline CDR1 and CDR2 sequences are MNHNY and SVGAGI (reference sequence). The DNA of the CDR3 is TGTGCCAGCAGTTACGGGGAGCAGCCCCAGCATTTT. It yields the protein CASSYGEQPQHF.

The chain combines TRBV5-6 with TRBJ1-2, with D uncertain. The V end lost 4 bases, the J end lost 3 bases, and 4 bases lay between the germline ends. Germline V gene lookup returns CDR1 SGHDT and CDR2 YYEEEE. This CDR3 has 11 residues. CDR3 residues: CASSADYGYTF. The CDR3 bases are TGTGCCAGCAGCGCAGACTATGGCTACACCTTC.

J is TRBJ1-2 and V is TRBV7-7; TRBD1 matches at 7 bases. With 5 bases clipped from V and 10 bases from J, the junction kept 10 bases outside the gene matches. Per germline, CDR1 SSHAT and CDR2 FNYEAQ (reference sequence). The CDR3 runs 13 residues. CDR3 nucleotide sequence: TGTGCCAGCAGCCAGATTAGGGACAGTGCCTACACCTTC. This encodes CASSQIRDSAYTF.

V is TRBV7-2 and J is TRBJ2-4; D remains unclear. This CDR3 spans 11 amino acids. Looked up from germline, CDR1 is SGHTA and CDR2 is FQGNSA. Trimming took off 5 bases at V and 9 bases at J, with 8 bases between the two ends. CDR3 DNA sequence: TGTGCCAGCAGCCTAAGCGCCATTCAGTACTTC. Encoded protein: CASSLSAIQYF.

This clone has only one observation. This chain uses TRBV7-3 with TRBJ2-3, with 7 bases fitting TRBD2. V lost 3 bases, J lost 3 bases, and 3 bases stayed unmatched. This CDR3 comprises 14 residues. Germline values: CDR1 SGHTA, CDR2 FQGTGA. This chain's CDR3 is CASSFAGRTDTQYF. The CDR3 DNA reads as TGTGCCAGCAGCTTCGCCGGGAGGACAGATACGCAGTATTTT.

The rearrangement uses TRBV5-1 and TRBJ1-3; unclear D gene. Per germline, CDR1 SGHRS and CDR2 YFSETQ. The CDR3 sequence is 14 residues long. V lost 4 bases and J 2 bases, leaving 10 bases between the germline ends. The DNA for the CDR3 is TGCGCCAGCAGCGCGAGTGAGGCTGGAAACACCATATATTTT. Its translation: CASSASEAGNTIYF.

This sequence joins TRBV7-3 and TRBJ1-5; D ambiguous. The CDR3 sequence is 15 residues long. Trimming shortened V by 0 bases and J by 0 bases, and 6 bases separated the two germline ends. Germline-derived CDR1 and CDR2 are SGHTA and FQGTGA. The CDR3 here is CASSLTAGSNQPQHF. CDR3 sequence (DNA): TGTGCCAGCAGCTTAACCGCCGGTAGCAATCAGCCCCAGCATTTT. Together with reference TRBV7-3 and TRBJ1-5, the CDR3 gives the full variable domain: GAGVSQTPSNKVTEKGKYVELRCDPISGHTALYWYRQSLGQGPEFLIYFQGTGAADDSGLPNDRFFAVRPEGSVSTLKIQRTERGDSAVYLCASSLTAGSNQPQHFGDGTRLSIL.

This clone has just one count. The CDR3, as DNA: TGTGCCAGCAGCTTTGGATACGGGGGCAATCAGCCCCAGCATTTT. Protein: CASSFGYGGNQPQHF. The gene calls are TRBV5-6 and TRBJ1-5, with unresolved D. CDR1 SGHDT and CDR2 YYEEEE come from the germline V gene. V was clipped by 2 bases and J by 2 bases, with 11 bases between them. The CDR3 consists of 15 residues. The full variable domain, with the rest looked up from reference TRBV5-6 and TRBJ1-5, is DAGVTQSPTHLIKTRGQQVTLRCSPKSGHDTVSWYQQALGQGPQFIFQYYEEEERQRGNFPDRFSGHQFPNYSSELNVNALLLGDSALYLCASSFGYGGNQPQHFGDGTRLSIL.

The V and J genes are TRBV28 and TRBJ1-2; TRBD1 matches 8 bases. The CDR3 has 15 residues. Trimming removed 5 bases from V and 4 bases from J; junction bases left unmatched: 9. Looked up from germline, CDR1 is MDHEN and CDR2 is SYDVKM. The CDR3 DNA sequence: TGTGCCAGCAGTACAGGGGGGAGCACCCTCTATGGCTACACCTTC. Its translation: CASSTGGSTLYGYTF.

The count of this clone is one. This chain links TRBV18 with TRBJ1-5; 7 nucleotides match TRBD1. J was trimmed by 3 bases and V by 3 bases; bases with no gene match: 5. CDR1 is KGHSH and CDR2 is LQKENI in the germline V gene. The CDR3 consists of 15 residues. The CDR3 loop reads CASSPPDRPNQPQHF. The CDR3 DNA reads as TGTGCCAGCTCACCCCCGGACAGGCCCAATCAGCCCCAGCATTTT.

The chain employs TRBV2 and TRBJ1-2, with 8 positions matching TRBD1. The CDR3 is made up of 13 amino acids. V trimming: 6 bases; J trimming: 9 bases; junction bases outside the gene matches: 9. Germline CDR1 SNHLY, CDR2 FYNNEI. CDR3: CASRDDRGQRYTF. The CDR3 bases are TGTGCCAGCAGGGACGACAGGGGCCAGCGCTACACCTTC. The whole variable domain, remainder taken from reference TRBV2 and TRBJ1-2, is EPEVTQTPSHQVTQMGQEVILRCVPISNHLYFYWYRQILGQKVEFLVSFYNNEISEKSEIFDDQFSVERPDGSNFTLKIRSTKLEDSAMYFCASRDDRGQRYTFGSGTRLTVV.

This chain connects TRBV5-1 to TRBJ1-1; weak D call: TRBD1 (6 bases). The CDR3 loop spans 13 amino acids. Between the trimmed V and J ends, which lost 7 bases and 7 bases, there was a span of 17 bases. Germline lookup yields CDR1 SGHRS and CDR2 YFSETQ. CDR3 protein: CASLAGEGDEAFF. The CDR3 DNA reads TGCGCCAGCCTTGCCGGGGAGGGGGATGAAGCTTTCTTT.

The CDR3 DNA is TGTGCCAGCATCGGGCCAGGAGGAGCTTTCTTT. The encoded protein is CASIGPGGAFF. The chain employs TRBV6-1 and TRBJ1-1; D ambiguous. From germline, CDR1 is MNHNS and CDR2 SASEGT. The CDR3 spans 11 residues. The germline V and J ends were trimmed by 7 bases and 10 bases, with 13 bases remaining between them.

This rearrangement joins TRBV18 to TRBJ1-2; D gene unclear. The V and J ends lost 3 bases and 7 bases respectively, with 15 bases between them. Per germline, CDR1 KGHSH and CDR2 LQKENI. This CDR3 contains 14 residues. DNA of the CDR3: TGTGCCAGCTCACCCCCGAGTCCGGGAAGTGGCTACACCTTC. This sequence encodes CASSPPSPGSGYTF.

This sequence joins TRBV14 and TRBJ2-1; TRBD2 is a possible D gene (5 bases). The CDR3 spans 14 residues. Germline assignment: CDR1 SGHDN and CDR2 FVKESK. V lost 4 bases to trimming and J lost 2 bases, with 9 bases between them. Written as DNA, the CDR3 is TGTGCCAGCAGCCCGAGGGCGGCCTACAATGAGCAGTTCTTC. Its translation: CASSPRAAYNEQFF.

Details on this clone: An end of the junction does not agree with germline; a read error may underlie this. The rearrangement uses TRBV7-8 and TRBJ2-5; TRBD2 matches 10 bases. The CDR3 runs to 16 residues. The V gene's germline CDR1 is SGHVS and CDR2 FQNEAQ. The CDR3 reads CASSLGGSSGGLRGNF. In nucleotides, the CDR3 is TGTGCCAGCAGCTTAGGCGGTAGTAGCGGGGGGCTCCGGGGGAACTTC.

The rearrangement joins TRBV5-1 to TRBJ1-2, with 8 nucleotides matching TRBD1. The length of the CDR3 is 16 residues. V was pared by 4 bases and J by 8 bases, with 16 bases of the junction left unmatched. Germline CDR1 is SGHRS and CDR2 is YFSETQ. CDR3 loop: CASSPARTGSDYGYTF. CDR3 DNA sequence: TGCGCCAGCAGCCCGGCGAGGACAGGGAGTGATTACGGCTACACCTTC.

The J gene is TRBJ2-2, the V gene TRBV6-1, with D perhaps matching TRBD1 (5 bases). The germline V and J ends were trimmed by 1 base and 4 bases, with 7 bases remaining between them. The CDR3 sequence is 14 residues long. Germline loops: CDR1 MNHNS, CDR2 SASEGT. CDR3 DNA sequence: TGTGCCAGCAGTGAAGGACAGCCCACCGGGGAGCTGTTTTTT. Its translation: CASSEGQPTGELFF.

V and J are TRBV30 and TRBJ1-4; 9 bases are a match to TRBD1. Looked up from germline, CDR1 is GTSNPN and CDR2 is SVGIG (reference sequence). The V and J ends lost 4 bases and 8 bases, in that order; junction bases with no gene match: 5. There are 13 residues in the CDR3. CDR3 in amino acids: CAWKGQGHEKLFF. The CDR3 DNA sequence: TGTGCCTGGAAGGGACAGGGTCACGAAAAACTGTTTTTT. Based on the CDR3 plus reference TRBV30 and TRBJ1-4, the full variable domain is SQTIHQWPATLVQPVGSPLSLECTVEGTSNPNLYWYRQAAGRGLQLLFYSVGIGQISSEVPQNLSASRPQDRQFILSSKKLLLSDSGFYLCAWKGQGHEKLFFGSGTQLSVL.

The chain uses TRBV29-1 and TRBJ2-1, with no clear D. V lost 2 bases and J 5 bases, leaving 4 bases between the germline ends. From germline, CDR1 is SQVTM and CDR2 ANQGSEA. This CDR3 region has 11 residues. This CDR3 reads CSVEHDNEQFF. Here the CDR3 DNA reads TGCAGCGTTGAACATGACAATGAGCAGTTCTTC.

This clone has a single count. The chain carries TRBV2 and TRBJ2-1, with TRBD2 matching over 7 bases. The CDR3 has 13 amino acids. Germline lookup yields CDR1 SNHLY and CDR2 FYNNEI. The V segment lost 8 bases and the J segment 3 bases; nucleotides outside the gene matches: 4. CDR3 sequence: CASSQRGYNEQFF. The CDR3 DNA follows: TGTGCCAGCTCCCAGCGGGGCTACAATGAGCAGTTCTTC.

This chain connects TRBV7-3 to TRBJ2-7; a weak D match, TRBD2 (6 bases). Germline CDR1 SGHTA, CDR2 FQGTGA. This CDR3 region has 14 residues. Between the trimmed V and J ends, which lost 5 bases and 4 bases, there was a span of 15 bases. Here the CDR3 reads CASSLGGDVYEQYF. The CDR3 region has the DNA TGTGCCAGCAGCCTCGGAGGGGACGTGTACGAGCAGTACTTC.